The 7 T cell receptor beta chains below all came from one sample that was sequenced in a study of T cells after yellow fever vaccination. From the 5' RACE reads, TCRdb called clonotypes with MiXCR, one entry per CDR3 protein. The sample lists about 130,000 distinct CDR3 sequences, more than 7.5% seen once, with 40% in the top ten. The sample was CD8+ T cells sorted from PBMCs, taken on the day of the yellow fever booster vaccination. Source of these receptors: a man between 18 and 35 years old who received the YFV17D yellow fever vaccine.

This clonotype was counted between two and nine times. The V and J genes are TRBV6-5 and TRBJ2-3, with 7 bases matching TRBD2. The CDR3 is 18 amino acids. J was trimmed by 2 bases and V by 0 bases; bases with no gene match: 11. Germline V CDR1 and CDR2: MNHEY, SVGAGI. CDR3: CASSYSIPLAGVTDTQYF. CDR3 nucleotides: TGTGCCAGCAGTTACTCGATACCTCTGGCGGGGGTCACAGATACGCAGTATTTT.

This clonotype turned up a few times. This CDR3 is CASSYSTVLSRGTQYF. CDR3 sequence (DNA): TGTGCCAGCAGTTACTCGACGGTATTATCCCGAGGGACCCAGTACTTC. The chain recombines TRBV6-2 or TRBV6-3 with TRBJ2-5, with unresolved D. This CDR3 is 16 amino acids long. Germline assignment: CDR1 MNHEY and CDR2 SVGEGT. V was trimmed by 0 bases and J by 7 bases, leaving 18 bases between them.

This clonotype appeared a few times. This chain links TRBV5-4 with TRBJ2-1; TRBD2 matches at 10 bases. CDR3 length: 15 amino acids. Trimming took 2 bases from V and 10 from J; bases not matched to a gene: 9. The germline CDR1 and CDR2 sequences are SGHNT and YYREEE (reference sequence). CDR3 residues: CASSFSGGPLGEQFF. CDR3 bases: TGTGCCAGCAGCTTTAGCGGGGGGCCCCTCGGGGAGCAGTTCTTC.

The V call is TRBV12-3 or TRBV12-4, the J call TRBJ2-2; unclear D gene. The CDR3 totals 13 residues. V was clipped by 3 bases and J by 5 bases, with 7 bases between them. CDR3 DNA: TGTGCCAGCAGTTTTTTGAGTACCGGGGAGCTGTTTTTT. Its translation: CASSFLSTGELFF.

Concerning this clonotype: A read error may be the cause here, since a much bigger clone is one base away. The CDR3 protein is CASSFGLNTEAFF. The CDR3, as DNA: TGTGCCAGCAGTTTTGGGCTGAACACTGAAGCTTTCTTT. The V gene is TRBV27, the J gene TRBJ1-1; D gene uncertain. Trimming shortened V by 3 bases and J by 0 bases, and 5 bases separated the two germline ends. This CDR3 is 13 amino acids long. Germline CDR1 reads MNHEY; CDR2 reads SMNVEV (reference sequence).

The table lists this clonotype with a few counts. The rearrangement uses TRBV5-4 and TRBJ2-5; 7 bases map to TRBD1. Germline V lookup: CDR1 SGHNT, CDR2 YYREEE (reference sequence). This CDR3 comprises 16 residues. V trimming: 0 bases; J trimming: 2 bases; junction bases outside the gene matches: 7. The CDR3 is CASSLAPGGVQETQYF. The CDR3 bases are TGTGCCAGCAGCTTGGCCCCAGGGGGTGTACAAGAGACCCAGTACTTC.

The CDR3 loop reads CASSPLTLAGGYEQYF. The CDR3 nucleotides are TGTGCCAGCAGCCCCCTAACTCTAGCGGGCGGCTACGAGCAGTACTTC. The V gene is TRBV4-2, the J gene TRBJ2-7, with 8 positions matching TRBD2. This CDR3 is 16 amino acids long. The germline V gene encodes CDR1 LGHNA and CDR2 YNFKEQ. V lost 4 bases, J lost 3 bases, and 11 bases stayed unmatched.